This TCR beta chain was profiled in a study of blood T cell repertoires in COVID-19. TCRdb keeps only in-frame clones here, not all; method: immunoSEQ multiplex PCR. The data contain about 210,000 clones, about 85% of them singletons. The TCR comes from a man aged 35 to 55 with acute or convalescent COVID-19. The source material was peripheral blood.

CDR3 residues: CAWSKDRVNYGYTF. The CDR3 DNA reads TGTGCCTGGTCCAAAGACAGGGTAAACTATGGCTACACCTTC. The J gene is TRBJ1-2, the V gene TRBV30; 7 bases are shared with TRBD1. In germline, CDR1 is GTSNPN, CDR2 SVGIG (reference sequence). The CDR3 is 14 residues long. V gave up 5 bases and J gave up 2 bases; unmatched junction bases: 8.